The 28 T cell receptor beta chains below come from one sample, sequenced in a study of T cells in Graves' hyperthyroidism and ophthalmopathy. RNA transcripts were the template for amplifying TCR beta CDR3 regions. The HTBI set primed first-round TCR CDR3 RT-PCR. TCRdb reprocessed the multiplex PCR reads via MiXCR and lists one record per CDR3 protein. The data show some 350,000 distinct CDR3 sequences, roughly an eighth seen once. Sequencing was performed on blood. The receptors shown here come from a woman aged 40-49 years with Graves' ophthalmopathy.

This clonotype was seen a handful of times. The chain has TRBV10-2 and TRBJ2-2, with a weak D call TRBD2 (6 bases). This CDR3 has 16 amino acids. CDR1 and CDR2 from the germline V gene are WSHSY and SAAADI. Between the trimmed V and J ends, which lost 4 bases and 0 bases, there was a span of 12 bases. The CDR3 DNA follows: TGCGCCAGCAGTGTTGGACGGGGGTCGAACACCGGGGAGCTGTTTTTT. It translates to CASSVGRGSNTGELFF.

This clonotype was seen ten or more times. The rearrangement joins TRBV9 to TRBJ1-1; D perhaps matches TRBD1 (5 bases). Germline V gene data show CDR1 as SGDLS and CDR2 as YYNGEE. V was shortened by 0 bases and J by 4 bases, with 10 bases between the two germline ends. This CDR3 has 14 residues. The CDR3 reads CASSVALRGTEAFF. The CDR3 DNA follows: TGTGCCAGCAGCGTAGCCCTAAGGGGCACTGAAGCTTTCTTT.

The chain carries TRBV15 and TRBJ2-5; 8 nucleotides align to TRBD1. V was pared by 4 bases and J by 5 bases, with 6 bases of the junction left unmatched. This CDR3 spans 14 amino acids. The germline V gene encodes CDR1 LNHNV and CDR2 YYDKDF (reference sequence). CDR3 DNA: TGTGCCACCAGCAAATCAGGGGGCTTGGAGACCCAGTACTTC. It encodes CATSKSGGLETQYF.

This clonotype came up a few times. The V call is TRBV5-1, the J call TRBJ2-1, with a tentative D call TRBD1 (6 bases). The germline V and J ends were trimmed by 2 bases and 6 bases, with 15 bases remaining between them. The CDR3 is made up of 15 amino acids. Germline V gene sequence: CDR1 SGHRS, CDR2 YFSETQ. This CDR3 reads CASSLGVQGSNEQFF. CDR3 DNA sequence: TGCGCCAGCAGCTTAGGCGTCCAGGGGAGCAATGAGCAGTTCTTC.

This clonotype was observed at least ten times. The CDR3 region is CASTVGQSSNQPQHF. The CDR3 DNA reads TGTGCCAGCACGGTCGGACAGTCTAGCAATCAGCCCCAGCATTTT. J is TRBJ1-5 and V is TRBV6-1, with TRBD1 as a possible D gene (6 bases). V shed 7 bases and J shed 0 bases, with 13 bases lying between them. In germline, CDR1 is MNHNS, CDR2 SASEGT. CDR3 size: 15 residues.

The chain has TRBV19 and TRBJ2-2; TRBD1 aligns across 9 bases. Germline trimming cut 3 bases from V and 10 bases from J; bases unmatched to any gene: 9. The CDR3 extends over 15 amino acids. CDR1 and CDR2 from the germline V gene are LNHDA and SQIVND (reference sequence). CDR3 nucleotides: TGTGCCAGTAGTATGGCAACAGGGGGCATCGAGGAGCTGTTTTTT. It encodes CASSMATGGIEELFF.

This clonotype was found many times. The CDR3 DNA is TGTGCCAGCAGTATACTAGCGGGAGTGAGAAATGAGCAGTTCTTC. It is translated as CASSILAGVRNEQFF. The rearrangement uses TRBV12-3 or TRBV12-4 and TRBJ2-1; TRBD2 aligns across 11 bases. The V gene end was trimmed by 5 bases and the J gene end by 7 bases; junction bases not matched to a gene: 7. The CDR3 is made up of 15 amino acids.

The chain combines TRBV30 with TRBJ1-2, with 8 bases matching TRBD1. The length of the CDR3 is 16 residues. V dropped 1 base and J dropped 7; count of bases not matched to a gene: 14. Germline loops: CDR1 GTSNPN, CDR2 SVGIG (reference sequence). CDR3 coding DNA: TGTGCCTGGAGTGGGGTAGGCGGACAGGGAATTTTTGGCTACACCTTC. Translation: CAWSGVGGQGIFGYTF.

The rearrangement links TRBV14 to TRBJ1-1; TRBD1 might be the D (6 bases). The CDR3 has 16 amino acids. Trimming removed 3 bases at V and 1 base at J, with 15 bases between. The V gene's germline CDR1 is SGHDN and CDR2 FVKESK. CDR3 sequence (DNA): TGTGCCAGCAGCCATAGAGCAGGGGCGACGAACACTGAAGCTTTCTTT. Residues: CASSHRAGATNTEAFF. The full variable domain, rest sourced from reference TRBV14 and TRBJ1-1, is EAGVTQFPSHSVIEKGQTVTLRCDPISGHDNLYWYRRVMGKEIKFLLHFVKESKQDESGMPNNRFLAERTGGTYSTLKVQPAELEDSGVYFCASSHRAGATNTEAFFGQGTRLTVV.

The chain is built from TRBV5-4 and TRBJ2-1; D is uncertain. Germline V gives CDR1 SGHNT, CDR2 YYREEE (reference sequence). V was clipped by 0 bases and J by 3 bases, with 7 bases between them. The CDR3 consists of 14 residues. The CDR3 region is CASSLDARYNEQFF. In DNA form, the CDR3 reads TGTGCCAGCAGCTTGGATGCCCGCTACAATGAGCAGTTCTTC.

This clonotype was observed a few times. The rearrangement uses TRBV11-2 and TRBJ2-1; 10 bases fit TRBD2. Germline loops: CDR1 SGHAT, CDR2 FQNNGV. After removal of 5 bases from V and 2 bases from J, the junction contained 9 bases not matched to a gene. The CDR3 runs 17 residues. The CDR3 DNA reads as TGTGCCAGCAGCCCCCATAGCGGGAGGAACCCCTACAATGAGCAGTTCTTC. This translates into CASSPHSGRNPYNEQFF.

This clonotype was recorded a few times. The chain recombines TRBV27 with TRBJ2-7; 7 bases map to TRBD2. The CDR3 spans 14 residues. Germline V lookup: CDR1 MNHEY, CDR2 SMNVEV (reference sequence). V gave up 6 bases and J gave up 1 base; unmatched junction bases: 6. CDR3 in amino acids: CASRGLTGSYEQYF. CDR3 bases: TGTGCCAGCAGGGGACTAACAGGATCCTACGAGCAGTACTTC.

Regarding this clonotype: At one end, the junction sequence differs from germline, possibly due to a read error. The rearrangement uses TRBV4-1 and TRBJ2-7; the D is unclear. Germline CDR1 MGHRA, CDR2 YSYEKL. CDR3 length: 13 residues. CDR3 loop: CASRQEIQYEQYF. CDR3 DNA sequence: TGCGCCAGCAGGCAAGAGATACAGTACGAGCAGTACTTC.

In this sample, this clonotype turned up many times. The chain is built from TRBV27 and TRBJ1-2; no clear D. V was shortened by 3 bases and J by 7 bases, with 18 bases between the two germline ends. The CDR3 contains 15 residues. CDR1 and CDR2 (germline): MNHEY, SMNVEV (reference sequence). The CDR3 sequence: CASSFAASPWGGYTF. For the CDR3, the DNA is TGTGCCAGCAGTTTTGCCGCCAGCCCATGGGGTGGCTACACCTTC.

This clonotype came up many times. The rearrangement links TRBV20-1 to TRBJ1-1, with D hard to call. The CDR3 is 12 residues long. V was shortened by 3 bases and J by 4 bases, with 9 bases between the two germline ends. CDR1 DFQATT and CDR2 SNEGSKA come from the germline V gene (reference sequence). The CDR3: CSASIRVTEAFF. In DNA, the CDR3 is TGCAGTGCTAGTATCCGGGTCACTGAAGCTTTCTTT.

Points on this clonotype: A read error may explain this, as a much larger clone is one base away. The chain has TRBV14 and TRBJ2-7; TRBD1 matches 8 bases. V lost 5 bases, J lost 4 bases, and 10 bases stayed unmatched. This CDR3 region has 15 residues. The germline V gene encodes CDR1 SGHDN and CDR2 FVKESK. CDR3 coding DNA: TGTGCCAGCAGCAGAACAGGGGGGTCCCTTTACGAGCAGTACTTC. It yields the protein CASSRTGGSLYEQYF. Full variable domain (remainder filled in from reference TRBV14 and TRBJ2-7): EAGVTQFPSHSVIEKGQTVTLRCDPISGHDNLYWYRRVMGKEIKFLLHFVKESKQDESGMPNNRFLAERTGGTYSTLKVQPAELEDSGVYFCASSRTGGSLYEQYFGPGTRLTVT.

The chain combines TRBV7-9 with TRBJ1-4; the D gene is possibly TRBD1 (6 bases). V was trimmed by 5 bases and J by 10 bases, leaving 11 bases between them. The germline V gene has CDR1 SEHNR and CDR2 FQNEAQ (reference sequence). The CDR3 spans 12 residues. CDR3 sequence: CASSRGAGKLFF. CDR3 sequence (DNA): TGTGCCAGCAGCCGGGGGGCCGGAAAACTGTTTTTT. Complete variable domain (other parts from reference TRBV7-9 and TRBJ1-4): DTGVSQNPRHKITKRGQNVTFRCDPISEHNRLYWYRQTLGQGPEFLTYFQNEAQLEKSRLLSDRFSAERPKGSFSTLEIQRTEQGDSAMYLCASSRGAGKLFFGSGTQLSVL.

This clonotype was seen a single time. The V and J genes are TRBV27 and TRBJ2-1; 11 bases are shared with TRBD2. Germline V gene data show CDR1 as MNHEY and CDR2 as SMNVEV (reference sequence). The CDR3 runs 16 residues. V lost 8 bases, J lost 1 base, and 7 bases stayed unmatched. The CDR3 sequence: CASVSGGAKSYNEQFF. In DNA form, the CDR3 reads TGTGCCAGCGTTAGCGGGGGGGCGAAGTCCTACAATGAGCAGTTCTTC.

This clonotype was recorded many times. The chain employs TRBV15 and TRBJ1-4; D is ambiguous. CDR1 and CDR2 (germline): LNHNV, YYDKDF (reference sequence). Trimming took off 4 bases at V and 8 bases at J, with 14 bases between the two ends. The CDR3 has 14 residues. CDR3 protein: CATSKIRGREKLFF. In DNA, the CDR3 is TGTGCCACCAGCAAAATTCGAGGAAGGGAAAAACTGTTTTTT.

The rearrangement joins TRBV2 to TRBJ2-3; D tentatively fits TRBD1 or TRBD2 (5 bases each). CDR3 length equals 17 residues. Germline lookup yields CDR1 SNHLY and CDR2 FYNNEI. Trimming removed 7 bases from V and 2 bases from J, with 22 bases in between. The CDR3 is CASTPLWGDRNTDTQYF. CDR3 DNA: TGTGCCAGCACCCCACTGTGGGGAGACAGAAACACAGATACGCAGTATTTT.

This clonotype was seen many times. The chain recombines TRBV30 with TRBJ2-3, with D tentatively TRBD2 (5 bases). Germline V gives CDR1 GTSNPN, CDR2 SVGIG (reference sequence). The CDR3 sequence is 14 residues long. The CDR3 sequence: CAVDWESFTDTQYF. The DNA of the CDR3 is TGTGCAGTCGATTGGGAGAGCTTCACAGATACGCAGTATTTT. Based on the CDR3 plus reference TRBV30 and TRBJ2-3, the full variable domain is SQTIHQWPATLVQPVGSPLSLECTVEGTSNPNLYWYRQAAGRGLQLLFYSVGIGQISSEVPQNLSASRPQDRQFILSSKKLLLSDSGFYLCAVDWESFTDTQYFGPGTRLTVL.

This sequence joins TRBV5-6 and TRBJ1-1; no firm D call. Per the germline V gene, CDR1 is SGHDT and CDR2 is YYEEEE. Trimming pared 4 bases from V and 4 bases from J, leaving 20 bases between. The CDR3 runs 16 residues. CDR3 nucleotides: TGTGCCAGCAGCCTGGTGGGTCTTGGGGTGGCCACTGAAGCTTTCTTT. Translation: CASSLVGLGVATEAFF.

The chain is built from TRBV7-2 and TRBJ2-3; D remains ambiguous. Germline V gene lookup returns CDR1 SGHTA and CDR2 FQGNSA. CDR3 length equals 15 residues. V was cut by 5 bases and J by 1 base, with 13 bases left in between. CDR3 in DNA: TGTGCCAGCAGCCTAATCGGTAGGGGCACAGATACGCAGTATTTT. This gives the protein CASSLIGRGTDTQYF.

J is TRBJ1-2 and V is TRBV30; 8 bases are shared with TRBD1. CDR3 length: 17 residues. V shed 4 bases, J shed 2 bases, and the junction held 15 bases outside the gene matches. Per germline, CDR1 GTSNPN and CDR2 SVGIG (reference sequence). The CDR3 region has the DNA TGTGCCTGGAAATTGTGGGCCGGGACAGGAAAAAACTATGGCTACACCTTC. Translation gives CAWKLWAGTGKNYGYTF.

This sequence joins TRBV5-1 and TRBJ2-3; 7 nucleotides match TRBD1. The germline V gene has CDR1 SGHRS and CDR2 YFSETQ. This CDR3 region has 16 residues. V dropped 0 bases and J dropped 6; count of bases not matched to a gene: 10. Here the CDR3 DNA reads TGCGCCAGCAGCTTGGCCGGGACAGTCGCCCAGGATACGCAGTATTTT. This gives the protein CASSLAGTVAQDTQYF.

This clonotype has only a few counts. V is TRBV19 and J is TRBJ1-5, with D perhaps TRBD1 (5 bases). The CDR3 contains 16 residues. V gave up 6 bases and J gave up 2 bases, with 17 bases separating them. Germline values: CDR1 LNHDA, CDR2 SQIVND (reference sequence). CDR3 sequence (DNA): TGTGCCAGTAGAGGGTTGCAGGGCCCCGGCAATCAGCCCCAGCATTTT. Amino acid sequence: CASRGLQGPGNQPQHF. The full variable domain, its missing parts supplied by reference TRBV19 and TRBJ1-5, is DGGITQSPKYLFRKEGQNVTLSCEQNLNHDAMYWYRQDPGQGLRLIYYSQIVNDFQKGDIAEGYSVSREKKESFPLTVTSAQKNPTAFYLCASRGLQGPGNQPQHFGDGTRLSIL.

This clonotype was recorded many times. V and J are TRBV12-3 or TRBV12-4 and TRBJ1-5, with 8 bases matching TRBD1. J gave up 4 bases and V 6 bases, and 5 bases lay outside the gene matches. This CDR3 region has 14 residues. CDR3 sequence (DNA): TGTGCCAGCAGGACAGGGGTGAGGAATCAGCCCCAGCATTTT. It yields the protein CASRTGVRNQPQHF.

Ten or more counts support this clonotype. The genes are TRBV6-1 and TRBJ2-4; TRBD2 matches at 7 bases. CDR3 length: 15 amino acids. V lost 5 bases to trimming and J lost 1 base; unmatched junction nucleotides: 5. Germline V gene sequence: CDR1 MNHNS, CDR2 SASEGT. CDR3 nucleotides: TGTGCCAGCAGTTTGGGAGGGGAGGCCAAAAACATTCAGTACTTC. Its translation is CASSLGGEAKNIQYF.